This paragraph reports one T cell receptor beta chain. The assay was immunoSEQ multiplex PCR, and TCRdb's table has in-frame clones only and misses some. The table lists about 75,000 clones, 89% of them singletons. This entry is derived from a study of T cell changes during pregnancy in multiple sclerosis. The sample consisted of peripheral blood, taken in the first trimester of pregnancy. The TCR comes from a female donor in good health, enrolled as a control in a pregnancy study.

Here the CDR3 reads CASSLVDRVAYEQYF. The CDR3 DNA follows: TGTGCCAGCAGCTTAGTCGACAGGGTCGCCTACGAGCAGTACTTC. The chain carries TRBV7-8 and TRBJ2-7; 7 bases match TRBD1. V trimming: 1 base; J trimming: 2 bases; junction bases outside the gene matches: 5. This CDR3 contains 15 residues. Germline V lookup: CDR1 SGHVS, CDR2 FQNEAQ.